These 14 T cell receptor beta chains share one sample of origin, sequenced in a study of blood T cell repertoires in COVID-19. Assay used: immunoSEQ multiplex PCR; TCRdb lists only in-frame clones, some missing. In the table there are around 330,000 clones, approximately 89% of which are singletons. Sequenced: PBMCs or T cells enriched from blood (not recorded which). These receptors all stem from a woman aged 35 to 49 who had recovered from COVID-19.

About this clone: Other DNA sequences from this sample encode an identical CDR3 as well. The rearrangement links TRBV19 to TRBJ2-2; TRBD2 aligns across 8 bases. CDR3 length equals 14 residues. With V trimmed by 5 bases and J by 5 bases, 4 bases remained unmatched. In germline, CDR1 is LNHDA, CDR2 SQIVND (reference sequence). The chain's CDR3 is CASSVSGGTGELFF. As DNA, the CDR3 is TGTGCCAGTAGTGTCAGCGGGGGTACCGGGGAGCTGTTTTTT.

This chain uses TRBV10-3 with TRBJ2-3, with a weak D call TRBD2 (6 bases). This CDR3 contains 15 residues. CDR1 and CDR2 from the germline V gene are ENHRY and SYGVKD. Trimming took 2 bases from V and 0 from J, leaving 9 bases between them. The CDR3 DNA reads TGTGCCATCAGTGAGACTAGCCTGAGCACAGATACGCAGTATTTT. It encodes CAISETSLSTDTQYF.

The chain employs TRBV9 and TRBJ2-7; weak D call: TRBD1 (7 bases). The CDR3 spans 16 residues. V was pared by 3 bases and J by 4 bases, with 20 bases between. Looked up from germline, CDR1 is SGDLS and CDR2 is YYNGEE. CDR3 nucleotides: TGTGCCAGCAGCGCGGGACTCCCGGGACAGATTTACGAGCAGTACTTC. Protein sequence: CASSAGLPGQIYEQYF.

The chain joins TRBV3-1 (or the pseudogene TRBV3-2) to TRBJ2-1, with TRBD2 identical over 10 bases. Germline V gene lookup returns CDR1 LGHDT and CDR2 YNNKEL (reference sequence). This CDR3 spans 20 amino acids. With V trimmed by 3 bases and J by 8 bases, 22 bases remained unmatched. The CDR3 is CASSHRPTNLRLAGAHEQFF. The CDR3 DNA reads as TGTGCCAGCAGCCACCGACCAACAAACCTTAGGCTAGCGGGGGCCCATGAGCAGTTCTTC.

This clone is a singleton in its sample. The chain links TRBV6-2 or TRBV6-3 to TRBJ2-7; TRBD1 matches at 11 bases. The CDR3 has 15 amino acids. J lost 5 bases, V lost 4 bases, and 7 bases had no gene match. The germline V gene encodes CDR1 MNHEY and CDR2 SVGEGT. CDR3 DNA: TGTGCCAGCAGTTCGGACAGGGGGCTGTATCACGAGCAGTACTTC. Amino acid sequence: CASSSDRGLYHEQYF.

The chain carries TRBV7-8 and TRBJ1-5; no clear D gene. Trimming took off 0 bases at V and 0 bases at J, with 9 bases between the two ends. This CDR3 is built from 16 residues. Germline CDR1 SGHVS, CDR2 FQNEAQ. Here the CDR3 reads CASSLAADYSNQPQHF. The CDR3 DNA follows: TGTGCCAGCAGCTTAGCGGCGGATTATAGCAATCAGCCCCAGCATTTT.

The V and J genes are TRBV27 and TRBJ1-4; 7 bases fit TRBD1. Trimming took 4 bases from V and 8 from J; bases not matched to a gene: 10. The germline CDR1 and CDR2 sequences are MNHEY and SMNVEV (reference sequence). This CDR3 has 15 amino acids. The chain's CDR3 is CASSSYRGEGEKLFF. The CDR3 DNA follows: TGTGCCAGCAGTTCATACAGGGGAGAGGGGGAAAAACTGTTTTTT.

The gene calls are TRBV7-9 and TRBJ1-2; no firm D call. CDR1 and CDR2 (germline): SEHNR, FQNEAQ (reference sequence). CDR3 length: 13 residues. V lost 2 bases and J lost 4, with 8 bases in between. The CDR3 is CASSLTQSYGYTF. The CDR3 nucleotides are TGTGCCAGCAGCTTAACACAGTCCTATGGCTACACCTTC.

V usage is TRBV9 and J usage is TRBJ1-4; D perhaps matches TRBD1 (6 bases). V was pared by 4 bases and J by 8 bases, with 18 bases between. The CDR3 is 15 amino acids. Germline CDR1 SGDLS, CDR2 YYNGEE. The CDR3 nucleotides read TGTGCCAGCAGCCCCCAGGGGACGTTACTGGAAAAACTGTTTTTT. It codes for CASSPQGTLLEKLFF.

J is TRBJ1-2 and V is TRBV27; the D gene is possibly TRBD1 (5 bases). V lost 4 bases and J lost 4, with 16 bases in between. The CDR3 has 15 amino acids. Germline values: CDR1 MNHEY, CDR2 SMNVEV (reference sequence). The CDR3 bases are TGTGCCAGCAGTTCCCGCGGCGGGGGGACCTATGGCTACACCTTC. It translates to CASSSRGGGTYGYTF.

This rearrangement joins TRBV3-1 (or the pseudogene TRBV3-2) to TRBJ1-6, with 7 bases lining up with TRBD1. CDR1 and CDR2 from the germline V gene are LGHDT and YNNKEL (reference sequence). The CDR3 has 14 residues. V shed 2 bases and J 9 bases; nucleotides not matched to a gene: 4. The CDR3 coding sequence is TGTGCCAGCAGCCAACCAGGGGGAGGTTCACCCCTCCACTTT. As protein: CASSQPGGGSPLHF.

The CDR3 DNA reads TGTGCCAGCCTCCGGTCCTATAACACCGGGGAGCTGTTTTTT. Translation: CASLRSYNTGELFF. The chain joins TRBV19 to TRBJ2-2; D is uncertain. Between the trimmed V and J ends, which lost 9 bases and 2 bases, there was a span of 13 bases. CDR1 and CDR2 (germline): LNHDA, SQIVND (reference sequence). The CDR3 is made up of 14 amino acids.

The chain employs TRBV7-2 and TRBJ2-1, with no clear D. The germline CDR1 and CDR2 sequences are SGHTA and FQGNSA. CDR3 length: 12 amino acids. V gave up 4 bases and J gave up 5 bases, with 6 bases separating them. The CDR3 spells CASSSLDNEQFF. CDR3 DNA: TGTGCCAGCAGCTCCTTAGACAATGAGCAGTTCTTC. The variable domain in full, completed from reference TRBV7-2 and TRBJ2-1, reads GAGVSQSPSNKVTEKGKDVELRCDPISGHTALYWYRQSLGQGLEFLIYFQGNSAPDKSGLPSDRFSAERTGGSVSTLTIQRTQQEDSAVYLCASSSLDNEQFFGPGTRLTVL.

The chain uses TRBV3-1 (or the pseudogene TRBV3-2) and TRBJ2-7; a possible D gene is TRBD2 (5 bases). V was shortened by 4 bases and J by 4 bases, with 14 bases between the two germline ends. Germline CDR1 reads LGHDT; CDR2 reads YNNKEL (reference sequence). This CDR3 comprises 14 residues. The CDR3 DNA follows: TGTGCCAGCAGCCCTAGAGGGTCGGGATACGAGCAGTACTTC. It codes for CASSPRGSGYEQYF.